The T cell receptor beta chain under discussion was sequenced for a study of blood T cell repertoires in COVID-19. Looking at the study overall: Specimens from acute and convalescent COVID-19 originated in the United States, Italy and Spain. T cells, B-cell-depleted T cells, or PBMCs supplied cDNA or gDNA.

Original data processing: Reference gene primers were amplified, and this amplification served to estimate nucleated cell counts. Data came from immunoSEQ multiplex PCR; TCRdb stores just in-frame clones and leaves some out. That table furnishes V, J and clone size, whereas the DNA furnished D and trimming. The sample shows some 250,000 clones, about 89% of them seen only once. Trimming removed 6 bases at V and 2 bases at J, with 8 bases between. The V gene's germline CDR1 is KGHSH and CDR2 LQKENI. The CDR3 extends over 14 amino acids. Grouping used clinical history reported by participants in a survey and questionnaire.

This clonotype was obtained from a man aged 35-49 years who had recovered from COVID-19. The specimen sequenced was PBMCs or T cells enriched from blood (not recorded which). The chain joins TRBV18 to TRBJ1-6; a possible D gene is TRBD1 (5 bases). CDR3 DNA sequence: TGTGCCAGCTCCGTGGGGCCCTATAATTCACCCCTCCACTTT. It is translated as CASSVGPYNSPLHF.